The present T cell receptor (beta chain) was sequenced within a study of shared clonotypes between healthy human individuals. Study as a whole: The study used three CD4 naive, three CD4 memory, two CD8 naive and one CD8 memory plate per donor.

Trimming took off 5 bases at V and 9 bases at J, with 16 bases between the two ends. This CDR3 is built from 14 residues. Germline CDR1 reads MDHEN; CDR2 reads SYDVKM. Sequencing was performed with immunoSEQ multiplex PCR; in TCRdb, only in-frame clones are kept and a portion is missing. The sample yields about 2.3 million clones, 90% to 95% seen once. The chain links TRBV28 to TRBJ2-2; D not certain. The sample was naive CD4+ T cells from PBMCs. As to subset: CD45RA+ positively selected. This clonotype originated in a man aged 18-30 years in good health. Some clones in this sample may be carry-over from other donors' samples. The CDR3 DNA reads as TGTGCCAGCAGTACGCTCGATACGCCGCGGGAGCTGTTTTTT. Translated, it gives CASSTLDTPRELFF. The whole variable domain, remainder taken from reference TRBV28 and TRBJ2-2, is DVKVTQSSRYLVKRTGEKVFLECVQDMDHENMFWYRQDPGLGLRLIYFSYDVKMKEKGDIPEGYSVSREKKERFSLILESASTNQTSMYLCASSTLDTPRELFFGEGSRLTVL.